These 30 T cell receptor beta chains originate from one sample sequenced in a study of blood T cell repertoires in COVID-19. Profiling relied on immunoSEQ multiplex PCR, and the TCRdb table lists in-frame clones only, not all of them. This table has hundreds of thousands of clones, 65% to 85% appearing once. Specimen: peripheral blood. The receptor source for this set is a woman aged 45-65 years with acute or convalescent COVID-19.

The rearrangement joins TRBV19 to TRBJ2-3; 7 positions match TRBD2. The germline V gene encodes CDR1 LNHDA and CDR2 SQIVND (reference sequence). The ends lost 5 bases at V and 6 bases at J; junction bases unmatched: 11. This CDR3 has 15 amino acids. The CDR3 loop is CASSPSSGPRDTQYF. The CDR3 DNA reads as TGTGCCAGTAGTCCCTCTAGCGGCCCCCGGGATACGCAGTATTTT.

The chain recombines TRBV19 with TRBJ2-3; tentatively, D is TRBD1 (6 bases). The CDR3 loop spans 16 amino acids. Germline V gene lookup returns CDR1 LNHDA and CDR2 SQIVND (reference sequence). With 6 bases removed from V and 2 bases from J, the gap between germline ends came to 18 bases. Here the CDR3 reads CASRPLIGGATDTQYF. The CDR3 bases are TGTGCCAGTAGGCCTCTCATAGGGGGAGCCACAGATACGCAGTATTTT.

This chain joins TRBV3-1 (or the pseudogene TRBV3-2) and TRBJ2-1; 12 bases line up with TRBD2. Unmatched junction bases numbered 5, after V lost 0 bases and J lost 2 bases. CDR3 length: 18 residues. CDR1 is LGHDT, CDR2 YNNKEL, per germline (reference sequence). Written as DNA, the CDR3 is TGTGCCAGCAGCCAAGAAAAACTAGCGGGGGGAGCCTACAATGAGCAGTTCTTC. This translates into CASSQEKLAGGAYNEQFF.

The chain uses TRBV4-2 and TRBJ1-5; D remains unclear. The CDR3 spans 15 residues. Germline V CDR1 and CDR2: LGHNA, YNFKEQ. V gave up 0 bases and J gave up 4 bases, with 10 bases separating them. CDR3 region: CASSQDGQVNQPQHF. The CDR3 DNA is TGTGCCAGCAGCCAAGATGGGCAGGTGAATCAGCCCCAGCATTTT.

The gene calls are TRBV21-1 and TRBJ2-1; TRBD2 is the table's D call and was not checked against the DNA. TRBV21-1 corresponds to a pseudogene. CDR3 length: 18 residues. The CDR3 loop is CASSTHKRLAGLGNEQFF. In DNA form, the CDR3 reads TGTGCCAGCAGCACTCATAAGCGGTTAGCGGGGCTTGGAAATGAGCAGTTCTTC.

Only a few counts were recorded for this clone. The chain employs TRBV19 and TRBJ1-5; D possibly corresponds to TRBD1 (5 bases). Germline V gene lookup returns CDR1 LNHDA and CDR2 SQIVND (reference sequence). With 3 bases removed from V and 3 bases from J, the gap between germline ends came to 12 bases. CDR3 length: 15 amino acids. CDR3 bases: TGTGCCAGTAGTATGGCAGGGCCCCTCAATCAGCCCCAGCATTTT. Residues: CASSMAGPLNQPQHF.

The CDR3 nucleotides read TGTGCCAGCAGACCCGGGGAGTTGGGTGAAAAACTGTTTTTT. This codes for CASRPGELGEKLFF. The V call is TRBV28, the J call TRBJ1-4; no firm D call. V dropped 6 bases and J dropped 7 bases, with 15 bases sitting between them. This CDR3 comprises 14 residues. Germline-derived CDR1 and CDR2 are MDHEN and SYDVKM. Drawing the rest from reference TRBV28 and TRBJ1-4, the complete variable domain is DVKVTQSSRYLVKRTGEKVFLECVQDMDHENMFWYRQDPGLGLRLIYFSYDVKMKEKGDIPEGYSVSREKKERFSLILESASTNQTSMYLCASRPGELGEKLFFGSGTQLSVL.

V is TRBV24-1 and J is TRBJ1-6; a possible D gene is TRBD1 (6 bases). The V end was cut by 2 bases, the J end by 10 bases, with 17 bases between. The CDR3 totals 16 residues. Looked up from germline, CDR1 is KGHDR and CDR2 is SFDVKD. For the CDR3, the DNA is TGTGCCACCAGTGATTCCAGGGGAACCGGCGGGTCACCCCTCCACTTT. Its protein product is CATSDSRGTGGSPLHF.

The V call is TRBV6-5, the J call TRBJ1-1; 10 positions match TRBD1. The ends lost 6 bases at V and 8 bases at J; junction bases unmatched: 12. CDR3 length: 15 residues. CDR1 and CDR2 (germline): MNHEY, SVGAGI. The CDR3 is CASRTLGQGKVEAFF. The CDR3, as DNA: TGTGCCAGCAGGACCTTGGGACAGGGGAAAGTAGAAGCTTTCTTT.

The genes are TRBV2 and TRBJ2-5; tentatively, D is TRBD1 (5 bases). The CDR3 contains 11 residues. Germline V gene sequence: CDR1 SNHLY, CDR2 FYNNEI. V was trimmed by 8 bases and J by 5 bases, leaving 9 bases between them. CDR3 in DNA: TGTGCCAGCGGGGCAGCGGAGACCCAGTACTTC. This sequence encodes CASGAAETQYF.

V usage is TRBV28 and J usage is TRBJ2-1, with TRBD2 matching over 8 bases. The V gene's germline CDR1 is MDHEN and CDR2 SYDVKM. The trim removed 5 bases at V and 1 base at J, leaving 7 bases unmatched. The CDR3 totals 16 residues. In DNA form, the CDR3 reads TGTGCCAGCAGTCGAAGCGGGAGCCGATCCTACAATGAGCAGTTCTTC. Protein product: CASSRSGSRSYNEQFF.

The chain joins TRBV2 to TRBJ1-1; tentative D call: TRBD1 (6 bases). Per the germline V gene, CDR1 is SNHLY and CDR2 is FYNNEI. Trimming removed 0 bases from V and 7 bases from J, with 15 bases in between. CDR3 size: 15 residues. The chain's CDR3 is CASSEAGAGFHEAFF. As DNA, the CDR3 is TGTGCCAGCAGTGAAGCGGGGGCCGGATTTCATGAAGCTTTCTTT. The full variable domain, its missing parts supplied by reference TRBV2 and TRBJ1-1, is EPEVTQTPSHQVTQMGQEVILRCVPISNHLYFYWYRQILGQKVEFLVSFYNNEISEKSEIFDDQFSVERPDGSNFTLKIRSTKLEDSAMYFCASSEAGAGFHEAFFGQGTRLTVV.

The genes are TRBV6-5 and TRBJ1-6; D ambiguous. The length of the CDR3 is 12 residues. Between the trimmed V and J ends, which lost 4 bases and 7 bases, there was a span of 5 bases. Per germline, CDR1 MNHEY and CDR2 SVGAGI. CDR3 DNA: TGTGCCAGCAGTTCCGCGAATTCACCCCTCCACTTT. Encoded protein: CASSSANSPLHF.

This clone was recorded a few times. This chain joins TRBV27 and TRBJ1-2; 7 bases map to TRBD1. V was clipped by 5 bases and J by 3 bases; unmatched bases: 6. This CDR3 contains 14 residues. Germline CDR1 is MNHEY and CDR2 is SMNVEV (reference sequence). In DNA, the CDR3 is TGTGCCAGCAGTCCGGGACAGCCGTACTATGGCTACACCTTC. The encoded protein is CASSPGQPYYGYTF.

The rearrangement joins TRBV6-5 to TRBJ1-1; D gene unclear. CDR1 is MNHEY and CDR2 is SVGAGI in the germline V gene. This CDR3 region has 13 residues. Trimming removed 8 bases from V and 3 bases from J, with 13 bases in between. The CDR3 sequence is CASSPFSDTEAFF. The CDR3 DNA follows: TGTGCCAGCTCTCCTTTTTCGGACACTGAAGCTTTCTTT.

The count of this clone is one. The V and J genes are TRBV30 and TRBJ1-2; 7 nucleotides align to TRBD1. CDR1 and CDR2 from the germline V gene are GTSNPN and SVGIG (reference sequence). There are 15 residues in the CDR3. Unmatched junction bases numbered 7, after V lost 0 bases and J lost 3 bases. The CDR3 DNA sequence: TGTGCCTGGAGTGTAGGTGTAGGGGGCGACTATGGCTACACCTTC. It yields the protein CAWSVGVGGDYGYTF.

This clone was observed once. The V and J genes are TRBV28 and TRBJ2-7; 8 bases agree with TRBD1. The CDR3 is 13 residues long. Germline-derived CDR1 and CDR2 are MDHEN and SYDVKM. V shed 9 bases and J 3 bases; nucleotides not matched to a gene: 7. The CDR3 nucleotides read TGTGCCAGTGAGACAGGGGAGAGCTACGAGCAGTACTTC. Translation gives CASETGESYEQYF.

This chain connects TRBV2 to TRBJ2-5, with 9 positions matching TRBD1. The CDR3 has 15 residues. V shed 6 bases, J shed 1 base, and the junction held 6 bases outside the gene matches. Germline V gives CDR1 SNHLY, CDR2 FYNNEI. The CDR3 sequence: CASSWGQGFQETQYF. The CDR3 nucleotides read TGTGCCAGCAGCTGGGGACAGGGTTTCCAAGAGACCCAGTACTTC.

The genes are TRBV18 and TRBJ2-7, with D tentatively TRBD1 (7 bases). Trimming removed 0 bases at V and 4 bases at J, with 10 bases between. The germline V gene encodes CDR1 KGHSH and CDR2 LQKENI. The CDR3 extends over 14 amino acids. The CDR3 DNA reads as TGTGCCAGCTCACCACCGACAGGGAGGTACGAGCAGTACTTC. Protein: CASSPPTGRYEQYF.

This clone was observed a single time. The J gene is TRBJ2-3, the V gene TRBV5-8; 9 nucleotides align to TRBD2. The CDR3 consists of 16 residues. The V gene's germline CDR1 is SGHTS and CDR2 YDEGEE. V was pared by 2 bases and J by 3 bases, with 7 bases of the junction left unmatched. In DNA form, the CDR3 reads TGTGCCAGCAGCTTTGGCGGGAGGGCCGGGACAGATACGCAGTATTTT. Its translation is CASSFGGRAGTDTQYF.

V gene TRBV2 combines with J gene TRBJ1-4, with 7 bases lining up with TRBD1. V was clipped by 6 bases and J by 3 bases; unmatched bases: 7. CDR1 is SNHLY and CDR2 is FYNNEI in the germline V gene. The CDR3 is made up of 15 amino acids. DNA of the CDR3: TGTGCCAGCAGGGAAACAGGGGCTGCTAATGAAAAACTGTTTTTT. Translated: CASRETGAANEKLFF.

The V and J genes are TRBV12-5 and TRBJ2-1, with 7 positions matching TRBD2. This CDR3 region has 15 residues. The ends lost 4 bases at V and 1 base at J; junction bases unmatched: 4. The germline gives CDR1 LGHNT, CDR2 FRNRAP. The CDR3 sequence is CASGSSGTSYNEQFF. For the CDR3, the DNA is TGTGCTAGTGGTTCCAGCGGGACTTCCTACAATGAGCAGTTCTTC.

The chain employs TRBV30 and TRBJ1-2; 7 nucleotides match TRBD1. The ends lost 5 bases at V and 7 bases at J; junction bases unmatched: 7. This CDR3 region has 12 residues. Germline V gene lookup returns CDR1 GTSNPN and CDR2 SVGIG (reference sequence). Here the CDR3 reads CAWDDRAGGYTF. CDR3 bases: TGTGCCTGGGATGACAGGGCTGGTGGCTACACCTTC. The variable domain in full, completed from reference TRBV30 and TRBJ1-2, reads SQTIHQWPATLVQPVGSPLSLECTVEGTSNPNLYWYRQAAGRGLQLLFYSVGIGQISSEVPQNLSASRPQDRQFILSSKKLLLSDSGFYLCAWDDRAGGYTFGSGTRLTVV.

The CDR3 coding sequence is TGTGCCAGCAGTGAATTTCAGGGTTATGGCTACACCTTC. Its protein is CASSEFQGYGYTF. The chain joins TRBV25-1 to TRBJ1-2; tentative D call: TRBD1 (5 bases). CDR1 MGHDK and CDR2 SYGVNS come from the germline V gene. There are 13 residues in the CDR3. V shed 1 base and J shed 5 bases, with 8 bases lying between them.

This clone occurred once. The chain recombines TRBV28 with TRBJ1-5; D might be TRBD1 (6 bases). With 5 bases removed from V and 1 base from J, the gap between germline ends came to 9 bases. CDR3 length: 14 amino acids. Looked up from germline, CDR1 is MDHEN and CDR2 is SYDVKM. This chain's CDR3 is CASSPTGSNQPQHF. The CDR3, as DNA: TGTGCCAGCAGTCCCACAGGGAGCAATCAGCCCCAGCATTTT.

The rearrangement joins TRBV7-9 to TRBJ1-3; TRBD1 is a possible D gene (5 bases). Germline assignment: CDR1 SEHNR and CDR2 FQNEAQ (reference sequence). This CDR3 region has 15 residues. V lost 0 bases, J lost 3 bases, and 9 bases lay in between. The CDR3 is CASSLAQGGGNTIYF. CDR3 DNA sequence: TGTGCCAGCAGCTTAGCCCAGGGAGGTGGAAACACCATATATTTT.

The J gene is TRBJ2-1, the V gene TRBV29-1; TRBD2 matches 11 bases. The CDR3 is made up of 14 amino acids. Germline CDR1 is SQVTM and CDR2 is ANQGSEA. V lost 4 bases and J lost 6; bases outside the gene matches: 5. The CDR3 nucleotides are TGCAGCGTTGGCATAGCGGGAGGGCCCAATGAGCAGTTCTTC. It is translated as CSVGIAGGPNEQFF.

This CDR3 reads CASSSPGEKLFF. The CDR3, as DNA: TGTGCCAGCAGCTCCCCGGGTGAAAAACTGTTTTTT. The rearrangement joins TRBV11-3 to TRBJ1-4; D not resolved. Between the trimmed V and J ends, which lost 4 bases and 7 bases, there was a span of 7 bases. Germline V gene data show CDR1 as SGHNT and CDR2 as YENEEA. This CDR3 contains 12 residues.

This rearrangement joins TRBV5-1 to TRBJ1-1; D ambiguous. V was pared by 0 bases and J by 0 bases, with 12 bases between. Germline V gene lookup returns CDR1 SGHRS and CDR2 YFSETQ. The CDR3 has 16 residues. Here the CDR3 reads CASSLAGRGMNTEAFF. For the CDR3, the DNA is TGCGCCAGCAGCTTGGCAGGTCGGGGAATGAACACTGAAGCTTTCTTT. Together with reference TRBV5-1 and TRBJ1-1, the CDR3 gives the full variable domain: KAGVTQTPRYLIKTRGQQVTLSCSPISGHRSVSWYQQTPGQGLQFLFEYFSETQRNKGNFPGRFSGRQFSNSRSEMNVSTLELGDSALYLCASSLAGRGMNTEAFFGQGTRLTVV.

The chain joins TRBV5-6 to TRBJ1-2; tentatively, D is TRBD1 (5 bases). The CDR3 is made up of 13 amino acids. Trimming stripped 0 bases from V and 7 bases from J, with 10 bases between. Germline CDR1 is SGHDT and CDR2 is YYEEEE. CDR3 protein: CASSLGGMGGYTF. The CDR3, as DNA: TGTGCCAGCAGCTTGGGGGGCATGGGTGGCTACACCTTC.